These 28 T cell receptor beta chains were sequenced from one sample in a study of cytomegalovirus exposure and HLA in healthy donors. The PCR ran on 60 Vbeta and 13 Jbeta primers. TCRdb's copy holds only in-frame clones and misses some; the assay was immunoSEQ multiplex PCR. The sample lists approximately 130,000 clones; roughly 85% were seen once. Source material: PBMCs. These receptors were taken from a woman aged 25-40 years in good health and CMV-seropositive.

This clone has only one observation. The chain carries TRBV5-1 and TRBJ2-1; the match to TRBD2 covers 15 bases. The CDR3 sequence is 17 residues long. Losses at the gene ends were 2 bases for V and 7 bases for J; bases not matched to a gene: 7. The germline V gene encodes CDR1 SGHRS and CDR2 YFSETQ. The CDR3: CASSFGTSGGLLNEQFF. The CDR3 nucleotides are TGCGCCAGCAGCTTCGGGACTAGCGGGGGGCTGCTGAATGAGCAGTTCTTC.

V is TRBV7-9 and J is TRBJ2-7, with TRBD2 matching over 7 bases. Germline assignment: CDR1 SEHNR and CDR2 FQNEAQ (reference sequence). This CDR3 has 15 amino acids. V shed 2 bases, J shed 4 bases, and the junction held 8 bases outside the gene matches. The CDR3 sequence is CASSLWGEGKYEQYF. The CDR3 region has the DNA TGTGCCAGCAGCTTATGGGGGGAGGGCAAATACGAGCAGTACTTC.

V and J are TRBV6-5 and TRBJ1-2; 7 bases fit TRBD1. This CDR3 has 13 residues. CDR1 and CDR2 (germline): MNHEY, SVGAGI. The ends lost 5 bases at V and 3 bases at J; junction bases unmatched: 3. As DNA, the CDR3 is TGTGCCAGCAGTCAAGGGGGCGACTATGGCTACACCTTC. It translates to CASSQGGDYGYTF.

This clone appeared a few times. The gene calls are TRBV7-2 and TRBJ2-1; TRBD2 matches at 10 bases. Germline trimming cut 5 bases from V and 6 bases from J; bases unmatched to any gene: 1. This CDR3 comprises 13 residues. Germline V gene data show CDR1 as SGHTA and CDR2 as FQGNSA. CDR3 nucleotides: TGTGCCAGCAGCCCTAGCGGGGGCAATGAGCAGTTCTTC. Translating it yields CASSPSGGNEQFF.

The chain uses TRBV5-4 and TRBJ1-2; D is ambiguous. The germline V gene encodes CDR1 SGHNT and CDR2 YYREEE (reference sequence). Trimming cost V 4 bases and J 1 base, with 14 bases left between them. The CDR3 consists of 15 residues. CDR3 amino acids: CASSRGDGFNYGYTF. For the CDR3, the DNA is TGTGCCAGCAGCCGGGGAGACGGATTTAACTATGGCTACACCTTC.

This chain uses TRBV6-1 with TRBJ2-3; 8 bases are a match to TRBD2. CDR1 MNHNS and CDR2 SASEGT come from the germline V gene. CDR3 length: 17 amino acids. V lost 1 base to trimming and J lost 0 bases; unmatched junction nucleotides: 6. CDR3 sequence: CASSEGGGGTSTDTQYF. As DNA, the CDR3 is TGTGCCAGCAGTGAAGGGGGCGGGGGGACTAGCACAGATACGCAGTATTTT.

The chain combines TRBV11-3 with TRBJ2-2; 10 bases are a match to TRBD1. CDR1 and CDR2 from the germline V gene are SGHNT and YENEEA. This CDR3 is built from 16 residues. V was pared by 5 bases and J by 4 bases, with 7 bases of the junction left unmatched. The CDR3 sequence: CASSTGTGVSTGELFF. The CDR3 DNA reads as TGTGCCAGCAGCACCGGGACAGGGGTTAGCACCGGGGAGCTGTTTTTT.

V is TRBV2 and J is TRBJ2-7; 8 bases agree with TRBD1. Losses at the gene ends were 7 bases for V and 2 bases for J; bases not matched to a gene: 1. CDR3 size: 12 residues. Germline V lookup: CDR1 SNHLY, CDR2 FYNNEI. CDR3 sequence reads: CASKQGAYEQYF. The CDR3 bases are TGTGCCAGCAAACAGGGGGCCTACGAGCAGTACTTC.

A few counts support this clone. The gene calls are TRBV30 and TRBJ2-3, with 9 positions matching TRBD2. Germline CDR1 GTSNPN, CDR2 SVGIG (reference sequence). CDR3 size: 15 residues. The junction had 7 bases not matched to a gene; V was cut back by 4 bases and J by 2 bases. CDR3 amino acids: CAWTSGAHSTDTQYF. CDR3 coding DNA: TGTGCCTGGACTAGCGGGGCTCACTCCACAGATACGCAGTATTTT.

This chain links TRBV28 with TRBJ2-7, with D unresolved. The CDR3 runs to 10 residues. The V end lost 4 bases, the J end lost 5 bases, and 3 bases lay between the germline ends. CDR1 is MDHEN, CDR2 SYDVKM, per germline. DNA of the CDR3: TGTGCCAGCAGTTCTAACGAGCAGTACTTC. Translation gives CASSSNEQYF.

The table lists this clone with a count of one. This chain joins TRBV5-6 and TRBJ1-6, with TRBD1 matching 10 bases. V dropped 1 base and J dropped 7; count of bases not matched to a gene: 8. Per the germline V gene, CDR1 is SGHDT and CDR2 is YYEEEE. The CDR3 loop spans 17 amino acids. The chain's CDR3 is CASSLRWDRGENSPLHF. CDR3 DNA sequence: TGTGCCAGCAGCTTGAGGTGGGACAGGGGTGAAAATTCACCCCTCCACTTT.

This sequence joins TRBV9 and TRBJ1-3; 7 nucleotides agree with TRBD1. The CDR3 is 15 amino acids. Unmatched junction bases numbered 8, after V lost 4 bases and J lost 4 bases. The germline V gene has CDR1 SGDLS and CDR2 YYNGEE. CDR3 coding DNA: TGTGCCAGCAGCCCCTGGGACAGATACGGAAACACCATATATTTT. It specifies CASSPWDRYGNTIYF.

The CDR3 is CASSLGPQTGETQYF. CDR3 in DNA: TGTGCCAGCAGCTTAGGTCCCCAAACAGGGGAGACCCAGTACTTC. This chain joins TRBV7-9 and TRBJ2-5; D possibly corresponds to TRBD1 (6 bases). This CDR3 comprises 15 residues. Germline V lookup: CDR1 SEHNR, CDR2 FQNEAQ (reference sequence). Trimming took off 1 base at V and 5 bases at J, with 14 bases between the two ends.

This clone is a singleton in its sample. The CDR3 DNA is TGTGCCAGCAGTAACACACCGGGACAGGGGGATGGCTACACCTTC. Translation gives CASSNTPGQGDGYTF. The chain recombines TRBV6-6 with TRBJ1-2, with 11 bases lining up with TRBD1. Germline lookup yields CDR1 MNHNY and CDR2 SVGAGI (reference sequence). This CDR3 region has 15 residues. Trimming cost V 5 bases and J 6 bases; bases outside gene matches: 8.

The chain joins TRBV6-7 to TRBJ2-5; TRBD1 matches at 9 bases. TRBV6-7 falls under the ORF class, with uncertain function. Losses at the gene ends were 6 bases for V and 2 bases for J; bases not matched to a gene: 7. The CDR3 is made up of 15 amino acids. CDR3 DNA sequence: TGTGCCAGCAGACCCACCGACAGGGGGCAAGAGACCCAGTACTTC. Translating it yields CASRPTDRGQETQYF.

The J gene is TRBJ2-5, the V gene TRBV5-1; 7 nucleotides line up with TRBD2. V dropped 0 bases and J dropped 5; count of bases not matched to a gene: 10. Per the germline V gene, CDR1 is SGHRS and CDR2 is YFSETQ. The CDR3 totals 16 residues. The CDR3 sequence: CASSLAVSGRDETQYF. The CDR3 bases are TGCGCCAGCAGCTTGGCCGTATCAGGGAGGGACGAGACCCAGTACTTC.

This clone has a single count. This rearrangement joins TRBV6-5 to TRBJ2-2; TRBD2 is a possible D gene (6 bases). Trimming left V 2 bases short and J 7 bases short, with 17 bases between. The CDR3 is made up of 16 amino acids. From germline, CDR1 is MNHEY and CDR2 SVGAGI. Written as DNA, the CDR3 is TGTGCCAGCAGTTACCGGGGCGGGGCTAGCGTCGGGGAGCTGTTTTTT. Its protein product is CASSYRGGASVGELFF.

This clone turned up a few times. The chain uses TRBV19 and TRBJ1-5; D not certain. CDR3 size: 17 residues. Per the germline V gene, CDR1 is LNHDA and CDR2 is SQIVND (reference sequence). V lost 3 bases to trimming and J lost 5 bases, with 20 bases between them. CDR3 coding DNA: TGTGCCAGTAGTATGTGGACTCCTATCCTCCACTATCAGCCCCAGCATTTT. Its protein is CASSMWTPILHYQPQHF.

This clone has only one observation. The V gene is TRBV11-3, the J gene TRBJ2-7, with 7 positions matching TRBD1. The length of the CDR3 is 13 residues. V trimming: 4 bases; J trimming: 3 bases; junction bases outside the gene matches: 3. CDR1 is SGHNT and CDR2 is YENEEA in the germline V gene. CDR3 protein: CASSSRQGYEQYF. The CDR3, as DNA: TGTGCCAGCAGCTCTAGACAGGGCTACGAGCAGTACTTC.

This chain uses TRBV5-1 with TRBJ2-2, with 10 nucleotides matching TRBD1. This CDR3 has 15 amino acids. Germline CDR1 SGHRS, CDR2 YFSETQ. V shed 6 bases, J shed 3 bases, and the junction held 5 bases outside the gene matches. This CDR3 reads CASMIGTGDTGELFF. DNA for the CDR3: TGCGCCAGCATGATTGGGACAGGGGACACCGGGGAGCTGTTTTTT.

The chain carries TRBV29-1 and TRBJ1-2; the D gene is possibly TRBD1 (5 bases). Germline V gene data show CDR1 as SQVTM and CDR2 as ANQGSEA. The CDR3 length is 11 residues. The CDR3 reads CSDDPREGYTF. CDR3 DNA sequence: TGCAGTGACGACCCCAGGGAAGGCTACACCTTC.

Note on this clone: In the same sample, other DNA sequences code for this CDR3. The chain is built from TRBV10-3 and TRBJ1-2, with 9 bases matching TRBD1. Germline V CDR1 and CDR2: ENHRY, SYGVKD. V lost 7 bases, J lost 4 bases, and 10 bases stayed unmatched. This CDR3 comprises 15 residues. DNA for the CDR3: TGTGCCATCACCTCGGGACAGGGTTCTTTCTATGGCTACACCTTC. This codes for CAITSGQGSFYGYTF.

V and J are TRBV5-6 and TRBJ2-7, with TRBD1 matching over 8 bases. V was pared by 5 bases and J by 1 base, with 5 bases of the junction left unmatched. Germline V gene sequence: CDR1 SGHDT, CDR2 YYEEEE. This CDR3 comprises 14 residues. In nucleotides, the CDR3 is TGTGCCAGCAGGGCCGGGACAGGATCCTACGAGCAGTACTTC. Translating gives CASRAGTGSYEQYF.

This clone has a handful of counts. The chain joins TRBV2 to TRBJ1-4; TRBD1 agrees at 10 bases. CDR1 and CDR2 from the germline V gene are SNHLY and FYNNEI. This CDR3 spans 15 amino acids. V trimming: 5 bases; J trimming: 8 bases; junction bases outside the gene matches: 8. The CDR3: CASSPVGTGVEKLFF. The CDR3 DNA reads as TGTGCCAGCAGTCCTGTGGGGACAGGGGTCGAAAAACTGTTTTTT.

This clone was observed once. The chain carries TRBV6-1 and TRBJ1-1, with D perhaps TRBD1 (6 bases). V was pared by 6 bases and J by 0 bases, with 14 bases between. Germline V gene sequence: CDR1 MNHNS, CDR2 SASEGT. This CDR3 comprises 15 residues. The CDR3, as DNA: TGTGCCAGCAGACCCGGACAGATCCTGAACACTGAAGCTTTCTTT. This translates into CASRPGQILNTEAFF.

DNA of the CDR3: TGTGCCAGCAGCCGAAAGCTGGACACTGAAGCTTTCTTT. The encoded protein is CASSRKLDTEAFF. This chain connects TRBV28 to TRBJ1-1; D ambiguous. The V end lost 6 bases, the J end lost 3 bases, and 11 bases lay between the germline ends. Germline CDR1 reads MDHEN; CDR2 reads SYDVKM. This CDR3 comprises 13 residues.

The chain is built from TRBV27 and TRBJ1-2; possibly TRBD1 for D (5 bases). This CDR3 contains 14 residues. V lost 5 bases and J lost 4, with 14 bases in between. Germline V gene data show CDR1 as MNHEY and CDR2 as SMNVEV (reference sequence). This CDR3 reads CASSRGGDSYGYTF. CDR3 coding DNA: TGTGCCAGCAGTCGGGGGGGGGATAGCTATGGCTACACCTTC.

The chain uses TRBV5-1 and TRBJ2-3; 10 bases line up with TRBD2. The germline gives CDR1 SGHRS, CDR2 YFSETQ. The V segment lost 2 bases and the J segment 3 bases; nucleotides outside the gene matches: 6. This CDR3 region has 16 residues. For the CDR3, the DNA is TGCGCCAGCAGCTTACTTACTAGCGGGAATACAGATACGCAGTATTTT. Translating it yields CASSLLTSGNTDTQYF.